This is a list of T cell receptor beta chains from one sample in a study of shared clonotypes between healthy human individuals. The assay was immunoSEQ multiplex PCR, and TCRdb's table has in-frame clones only and misses some. The sample carries 2,500,000 or so clones, 92% recorded once. Sequenced sample: naive CD4+ T cells from PBMCs. The origin of the receptors is a young man in good health. Some clones in this sample may be carry-over from other donors' samples. Both conserved end residues are part of each CDR3. The D gene is left open where the match is weak. Clone sizes are given selectively: once, few, many, or a class where the clone is expanded.

>TRBV5-1|TRBJ2-7|TRBD2|-
CASSLATSGSTHEQYF
TGCGCCAGCAGCTTGGCGACTAGCGGGAGTACCCACGAGCAGTACTTC
>TRBV5-1|TRBJ2-7|-|-
CASSLAPSSYEQYF
TGCGCCAGCAGCTTGGCCCCGAGCTCCTACGAGCAGTACTTC
>TRBV19|TRBJ2-5|-|-
CASSIFSVPSYQETQYF
TGTGCCAGTAGTATATTTAGCGTTCCTTCGTACCAAGAGACCCAGTACTTC
>TRBV30|TRBJ1-6|-|-
CAWSLRDRNSPLHF
TGTGCCTGGAGTTTACGTGACAGGAATTCACCCCTCCACTTT
>TRBV19|TRBJ2-1|TRBD2|-
CASSVGTSGYNEQFF
TGTGCCAGTAGTGTTGGGACTAGCGGTTACAATGAGCAGTTCTTC
>TRBV27|TRBJ1-1|-|-
CASRAGGLGTEAFF
TGTGCCAGTAGGGCTGGGGGCCTAGGCACTGAAGCTTTCTTT
>TRBV2|TRBJ2-7|TRBD2|-
CASRTSGGPYEQYF
TGTGCCAGCAGAACTAGCGGGGGTCCCTACGAGCAGTACTTC
>TRBV5-4|TRBJ1-2|TRBD1|once
CASSGRLKGADGYTF
TGTGCCAGCAGCGGGCGGCTGAAGGGGGCGGATGGCTACACCTTC
>TRBV6-5|TRBJ2-7|-|-
CASSYDRKTVSYEQYF
TGTGCCAGCAGTTACGACAGAAAGACGGTCTCCTACGAGCAGTACTTC
>TRBV2|TRBJ1-1|-|few
CASSEGVRVGTEAFF
TGTGCCAGCAGTGAAGGGGTGCGAGTGGGCACTGAAGCTTTCTTT
>TRBV5-1|TRBJ1-1|-|-
CASRASRGGAEAFF
TGCGCCAGCCGAGCTTCGAGAGGAGGGGCTGAAGCTTTCTTT